The next 19 T cell receptor beta chains were all read from a single sample in a study of early T cells in non-severe SARS-CoV-2 infection. Each CDR3 protein is one row after TCRdb ran MiXCR on the 5' RACE reads. The repertoire holds 95,000 to 110,000 distinct CDR3 sequences, with over 8.5% as singletons. Sequences were obtained from whole blood. Every receptor here comes from an adult who was a healthcare worker with PCR-confirmed SARS-CoV-2 infection or an uninfected control (not recorded which).

Many counts were recorded for this clonotype. The genes are TRBV15 and TRBJ2-3; D perhaps matches TRBD2 (5 bases). The CDR3 runs to 18 residues. Germline V gives CDR1 LNHNV, CDR2 YYDKDF (reference sequence). Trimming took 4 bases from V and 1 from J, leaving 21 bases between them. CDR3 sequence (DNA): TGTGCCACCAGCAAAATCATATTGGGCGATAGCGGCACAGATACGCAGTATTTT. The encoded protein is CATSKIILGDSGTDTQYF.

This clonotype has a count of ten or more. This rearrangement joins TRBV20-1 to TRBJ2-5, with TRBD1 matching 7 bases. J was trimmed by 3 bases and V by 8 bases; bases with no gene match: 12. Germline V gene lookup returns CDR1 DFQATT and CDR2 SNEGSKA (reference sequence). The CDR3 runs to 14 residues. In nucleotides, the CDR3 is TGCAGTTTCCGACAGGGTAATATAGAAGAGACCCAGTACTTC. It encodes CSFRQGNIEETQYF.

This clonotype has only a few counts. The chain uses TRBV20-1 and TRBJ2-5, with 9 bases identical to TRBD1. CDR1 is DFQATT, CDR2 SNEGSKA, per germline (reference sequence). This CDR3 is built from 15 residues. The junction had 5 bases not matched to a gene; V was cut back by 1 base and J by 2 bases. CDR3 DNA sequence: TGCAGTGCTAGAGGGACAGGGGTCACACAAGAGACCCAGTACTTC. It translates to CSARGTGVTQETQYF.

This clonotype was seen a few times. The gene calls are TRBV28 and TRBJ2-5; maybe TRBD1 (6 bases). Between the trimmed V and J ends, which lost 3 bases and 0 bases, there was a span of 14 bases. The V gene's germline CDR1 is MDHEN and CDR2 SYDVKM. The CDR3 sequence is 16 residues long. CDR3: CASSLGAEPYQETQYF. CDR3 sequence (DNA): TGTGCCAGCAGTTTGGGGGCAGAGCCTTACCAAGAGACCCAGTACTTC.

By proportion, this clonotype is medium-sized. The J gene is TRBJ2-2, the V gene TRBV7-6; D is unclear. Germline values: CDR1 SGHVS, CDR2 FNYEAQ. The CDR3 spans 14 residues. V lost 0 bases, J lost 1 base, and 3 bases lay in between. The CDR3 region has the DNA TGTGCCAGCAGCTTAGCCCAGAACACCGGGGAGCTGTTTTTT. This gives the protein CASSLAQNTGELFF. Drawing the rest from reference TRBV7-6 and TRBJ2-2, the complete variable domain is GAGVSQSPRYKVTKRGQDVALRCDPISGHVSLYWYRQALGQGPEFLTYFNYEAQQDKSGLPNDRFSAERPEGSISTLTIQRTEQRDSAMYRCASSLAQNTGELFFGEGSRLTVL.

A word on this clonotype: The junction does not match germline at one end; this may be a read error. The gene calls are TRBV2 and TRBJ1-4; D is ambiguous. This CDR3 region has 14 residues. Germline CDR1 is SNHLY and CDR2 is FYNNEI. The CDR3 protein is CAGSEATTAEKLFF. CDR3 bases: TGTGCCGGCAGTGAAGCTACGACCGCGGAAAAACTGTTTTTT.

Ten or more counts support this clonotype. This chain uses TRBV12-3 or TRBV12-4 with TRBJ2-2, with D tentatively TRBD2 (6 bases). The CDR3 spans 14 residues. The V and J ends lost 5 bases and 10 bases respectively, with 17 bases between them. The CDR3, as DNA: TGTGCCAGCAGTCCGGGGACTGATCGCCAGGAGCTGTTTTTT. It yields the protein CASSPGTDRQELFF.

The rearrangement uses TRBV9 and TRBJ2-1, with 7 bases matching TRBD2. With V trimmed by 4 bases and J by 0 bases, 7 bases remained unmatched. This CDR3 contains 16 residues. Germline CDR1 and CDR2: SGDLS and YYNGEE. CDR3 sequence (DNA): TGTGCCAGCAGCCCTACGGGCGGGGGCTCCTACAATGAGCAGTTCTTC. It is translated as CASSPTGGGSYNEQFF.

This clonotype has only a few counts. For the CDR3, the DNA is TGTGCCAGCAGCCCTAGAGGCCCCTCCTACGAGCAGTACTTC. Its protein is CASSPRGPSYEQYF. The chain has TRBV5-4 and TRBJ2-7; no clear D. Between the trimmed V and J ends, which lost 4 bases and 0 bases, there was a span of 11 bases. This CDR3 spans 14 amino acids. Germline assignment: CDR1 SGHNT and CDR2 YYREEE (reference sequence).

At least ten counts were recorded for this clonotype. The chain joins TRBV6-5 to TRBJ2-3; D assignment may be TRBD1 or TRBD2 (5 bases each). This CDR3 spans 14 amino acids. V gave up 8 bases and J gave up 5 bases, with 17 bases separating them. The germline V gene encodes CDR1 MNHEY and CDR2 SVGAGI. CDR3 sequence reads: CASSAGAEQDTQYF. CDR3 nucleotides: TGTGCCAGCTCGGCCGGGGCCGAACAAGATACGCAGTATTTT.

The chain joins TRBV21-1 to TRBJ2-7; the DNA was not used to check the table's D call, TRBD1. TRBV21-1 is designated a pseudogene. The CDR3 spans 15 residues. DNA for the CDR3: TGTGCCAGCAGCAAGCTCGCCAGGGCCTCCTACGAGCAGTACTTC. Translating it yields CASSKLARASYEQYF.

The genes are TRBV5-1 and TRBJ2-7, with D perhaps given as TRBD1 or TRBD2 (6 bases each). This CDR3 spans 14 amino acids. The germline V gene has CDR1 SGHRS and CDR2 YFSETQ. Between the trimmed V and J ends, which lost 1 base and 5 bases, there was a span of 13 bases. CDR3 nucleotide sequence: TGCGCCAGCAGCTTGTGGGGGGCAGGGGACGAGCAGTACTTC. This codes for CASSLWGAGDEQYF.

The rearrangement links TRBV4-3 to TRBJ2-2; TRBD2 aligns across 7 bases. The ends lost 3 bases at V and 7 bases at J; junction bases unmatched: 5. CDR1 is LGHNA and CDR2 is YSLEER in the germline V gene. The CDR3 loop spans 14 amino acids. In nucleotides, the CDR3 is TGCGCCAGCAGCCAGGCGGGGGTTGGCGGGGAGCTGTTTTTT. This codes for CASSQAGVGGELFF.

This clonotype was seen repeatedly, ten times or more. The chain employs TRBV19 and TRBJ1-4, with a tentative D call TRBD1 (5 bases). Germline V gene lookup returns CDR1 LNHDA and CDR2 SQIVND (reference sequence). The CDR3 covers 13 residues. V shed 7 bases and J shed 7 bases, with 13 bases lying between them. The CDR3 is CASTRGLIEKLFF. Written as DNA, the CDR3 is TGTGCCAGTACGAGGGGTTTAATTGAAAAACTGTTTTTT. Combining the CDR3 with reference TRBV19 and TRBJ1-4 gives the whole variable domain DGGITQSPKYLFRKEGQNVTLSCEQNLNHDAMYWYRQDPGQGLRLIYYSQIVNDFQKGDIAEGYSVSREKKESFPLTVTSAQKNPTAFYLCASTRGLIEKLFFGSGTQLSVL.

This clonotype was picked up many times. The chain links TRBV28 to TRBJ2-2; D unclear. This CDR3 spans 13 amino acids. Germline loops: CDR1 MDHEN, CDR2 SYDVKM. Trimming cost V 7 bases and J 1 base, with 7 bases left between them. The CDR3 protein is CASISLNTGELFF. In nucleotides, the CDR3 is TGTGCCAGCATTTCCCTGAACACCGGGGAGCTGTTTTTT.

This clonotype appeared many times. This chain joins TRBV11-3 and TRBJ2-1; D gene unclear. Germline-derived CDR1 and CDR2 are SGHNT and YENEEA. The CDR3 is made up of 15 amino acids. Trimming removed 2 bases at V and 7 bases at J, with 15 bases between. The CDR3 bases are TGTGCCAGCAGCTTAAACCGCTTCAAAGGGAATGAGCAGTTCTTC. Translation: CASSLNRFKGNEQFF.

V gene TRBV25-1 combines with J gene TRBJ1-2; no reliable D call. Germline V gene data show CDR1 as MGHDK and CDR2 as SYGVNS. V lost 3 bases and J lost 3, with 5 bases in between. The CDR3 length is 12 residues. This CDR3 reads CASSDGYYGYTF. CDR3 bases: TGTGCCAGCAGTGATGGGTACTATGGCTACACCTTC.

This clonotype was counted only a few times. This chain links TRBV30 with TRBJ2-2, with 7 bases aligning to TRBD2. The CDR3 totals 14 residues. Unmatched junction bases numbered 5, after V lost 2 bases and J lost 5 bases. Germline V gene lookup returns CDR1 GTSNPN and CDR2 SVGIG (reference sequence). The CDR3 DNA sequence: TGTGCCTGGAGTCCCCCCGGGGGGACCGGGGAGCTGTTTTTT. Translated: CAWSPPGGTGELFF.

This clonotype occurred many times. The chain joins TRBV29-1 to TRBJ1-1; no definite D call. Germline V lookup: CDR1 SQVTM, CDR2 ANQGSEA. Trimming took off 3 bases at V and 0 bases at J, with 11 bases between the two ends. The CDR3 has 14 residues. CDR3 amino acids: CSVDYVTVNTEAFF. The CDR3 DNA reads TGCAGCGTTGATTATGTGACGGTGAACACTGAAGCTTTCTTT.